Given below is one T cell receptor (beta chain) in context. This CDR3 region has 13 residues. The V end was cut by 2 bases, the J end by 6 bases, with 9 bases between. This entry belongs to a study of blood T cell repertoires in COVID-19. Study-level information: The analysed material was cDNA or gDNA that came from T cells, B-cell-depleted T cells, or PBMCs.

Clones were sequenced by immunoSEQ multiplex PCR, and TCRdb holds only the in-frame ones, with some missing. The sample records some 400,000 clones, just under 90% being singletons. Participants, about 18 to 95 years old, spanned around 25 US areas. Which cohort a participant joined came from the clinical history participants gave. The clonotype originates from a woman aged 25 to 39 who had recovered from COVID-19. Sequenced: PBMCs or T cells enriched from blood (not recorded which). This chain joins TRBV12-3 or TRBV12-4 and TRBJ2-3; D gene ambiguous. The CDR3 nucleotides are TGTGCCAGCAGTTTAAATCGGGTTGATACGCAGTATTTT. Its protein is CASSLNRVDTQYF.